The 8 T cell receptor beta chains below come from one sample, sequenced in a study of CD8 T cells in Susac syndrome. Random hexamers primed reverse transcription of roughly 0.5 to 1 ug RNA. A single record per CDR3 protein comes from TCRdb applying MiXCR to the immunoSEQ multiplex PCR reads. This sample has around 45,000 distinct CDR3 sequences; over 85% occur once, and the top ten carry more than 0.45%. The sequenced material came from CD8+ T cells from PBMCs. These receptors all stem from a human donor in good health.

In DNA, the CDR3 is TGTGCCAGCAGCTTAGCTTCGTCCGCTTTTGAAGCTTTCTTT. Protein product: CASSLASSAFEAFF. The chain links TRBV7-9 to TRBJ1-1; D unresolved. Germline assignment: CDR1 SEHNR and CDR2 FQNEAQ (reference sequence). The CDR3 has 14 residues. Trimming shortened V by 0 bases and J by 7 bases, and 12 bases separated the two germline ends.

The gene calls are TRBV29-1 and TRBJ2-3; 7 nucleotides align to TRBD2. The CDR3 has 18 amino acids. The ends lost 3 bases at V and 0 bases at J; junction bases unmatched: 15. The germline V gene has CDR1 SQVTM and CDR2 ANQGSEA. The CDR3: CSVDDVVASGFSTDTQYF. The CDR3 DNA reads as TGCAGCGTTGATGATGTTGTGGCTAGCGGTTTTAGCACAGATACGCAGTATTTT.

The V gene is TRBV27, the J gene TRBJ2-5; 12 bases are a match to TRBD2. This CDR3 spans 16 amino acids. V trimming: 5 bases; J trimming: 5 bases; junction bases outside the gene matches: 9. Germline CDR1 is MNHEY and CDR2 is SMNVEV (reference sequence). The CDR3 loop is CASSLTTSGSSETQYF. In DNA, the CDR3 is TGTGCCAGCAGTCTCACGACTAGCGGGAGCTCGGAGACCCAGTACTTC.

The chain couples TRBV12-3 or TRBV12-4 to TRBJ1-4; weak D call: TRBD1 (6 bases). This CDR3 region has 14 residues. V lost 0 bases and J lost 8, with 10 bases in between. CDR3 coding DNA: TGTGCCAGCAGTTTAGCGGGGGGCATCGAAAAACTGTTTTTT. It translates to CASSLAGGIEKLFF.

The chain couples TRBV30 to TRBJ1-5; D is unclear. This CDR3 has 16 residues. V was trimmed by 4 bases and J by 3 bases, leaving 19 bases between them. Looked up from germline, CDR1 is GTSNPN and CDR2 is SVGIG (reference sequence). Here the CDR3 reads CAWTPLGRQYNQPQHF. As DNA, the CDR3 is TGTGCCTGGACCCCCCTGGGCAGGCAGTACAATCAGCCCCAGCATTTT.

The CDR3: CASSQSRLGEQFF. The DNA of the CDR3 is TGTGCCAGCAGCCAATCTCGTCTAGGAGAGCAGTTCTTC. V usage is TRBV3-1 and J usage is TRBJ2-1; D gene ambiguous. Trimming took 2 bases from V and 10 from J, leaving 12 bases between them. This CDR3 has 13 amino acids. CDR1 and CDR2 from the germline V gene are LGHDT and YNNKEL (reference sequence).

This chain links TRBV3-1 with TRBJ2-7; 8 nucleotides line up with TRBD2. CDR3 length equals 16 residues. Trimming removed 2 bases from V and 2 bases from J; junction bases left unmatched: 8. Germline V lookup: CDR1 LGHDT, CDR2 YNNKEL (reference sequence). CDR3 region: CASSQSSAGETYEQYF. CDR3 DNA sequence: TGTGCCAGCAGCCAATCCTCAGCGGGGGAGACCTACGAGCAGTACTTC.

The CDR3 protein is CASSFPTSGTADTQYF. CDR3 DNA: TGTGCCAGCAGCTTCCCGACTAGCGGGACCGCAGATACGCAGTATTTT. The rearrangement joins TRBV7-9 to TRBJ2-3; 11 positions match TRBD2. CDR3 length equals 16 residues. Per the germline V gene, CDR1 is SEHNR and CDR2 is FQNEAQ (reference sequence). V lost 3 bases and J lost 4; bases outside the gene matches: 6.